One and the same sample provided the 22 T cell receptor beta chains below, sequenced in a study of cytomegalovirus exposure and HLA in healthy donors. The PCR had 60 Vbeta and 13 Jbeta primers. The repertoire was sequenced with immunoSEQ multiplex PCR; TCRdb's copy has only in-frame clones and lacks some. In all, the sample yields over 150,000 clones. Sequencing was performed on PBMCs. The source is a boy under 18 in good health and CMV-seronegative.

V usage is TRBV10-3 and J usage is TRBJ2-7, with a weak D call TRBD2 (5 bases). Germline V lookup: CDR1 ENHRY, CDR2 SYGVKD. Trimming stripped 6 bases from V and 7 bases from J, with 13 bases between. This CDR3 is 12 amino acids long. DNA for the CDR3: TGTGCCATCAGCCGAGGAGGCGGTGAGCAGTACTTC. Protein sequence: CAISRGGGEQYF.

The J gene is TRBJ2-7, the V gene TRBV7-8; TRBD1 agrees at 11 bases. CDR1 is SGHVS, CDR2 FQNEAQ, per germline. This CDR3 spans 16 amino acids. V lost 5 bases and J lost 3; bases outside the gene matches: 9. CDR3 coding DNA: TGTGCCAGCAGCCCCGACCGGGACAGGGGGTTCTACGAGCAGTACTTC. Amino acids: CASSPDRDRGFYEQYF.

The chain has TRBV6-1 and TRBJ1-5; 7 positions match TRBD1. Per the germline V gene, CDR1 is MNHNS and CDR2 is SASEGT. CDR3 length equals 15 residues. J was trimmed by 7 bases and V by 4 bases; bases with no gene match: 10. The CDR3 loop reads CASSAQGLLGQPQHF. The CDR3 DNA reads TGTGCCAGCAGTGCACAGGGGCTCCTTGGCCAGCCCCAGCATTTT.

The genes are TRBV19 and TRBJ2-7, with TRBD1 as a possible D gene (6 bases). Germline CDR1 LNHDA, CDR2 SQIVND (reference sequence). The germline V and J ends were trimmed by 3 bases and 0 bases, with 9 bases remaining between them. This CDR3 is built from 14 residues. CDR3 region: CASSIQGSSYEQYF. DNA for the CDR3: TGTGCCAGTAGTATTCAGGGGAGCTCCTACGAGCAGTACTTC.

The chain employs TRBV4-1 and TRBJ2-5; a weak D match, TRBD2 (6 bases). CDR1 is MGHRA and CDR2 is YSYEKL in the germline V gene. The CDR3 length is 15 residues. V gave up 0 bases and J gave up 5 bases, with 13 bases separating them. Written as DNA, the CDR3 is TGCGCCAGCAGCCAAGATCAGCGGGCTCACGAGACCCAGTACTTC. Amino acids: CASSQDQRAHETQYF.

The chain combines TRBV4-2 with TRBJ2-3, with D maybe TRBD1 (5 bases). The germline V gene has CDR1 LGHNA and CDR2 YNFKEQ. V gave up 5 bases and J gave up 2 bases, with 11 bases separating them. The CDR3 is made up of 14 amino acids. CDR3 sequence: CASSFRQYTDTQYF. CDR3 in DNA: TGTGCCAGCAGCTTTCGACAGTACACAGATACGCAGTATTTT.

This rearrangement joins TRBV7-9 to TRBJ1-2, with TRBD1 as a possible D gene (5 bases). Trimming removed 3 bases from V and 3 bases from J, with 14 bases in between. The CDR3 spans 15 residues. Looked up from germline, CDR1 is SEHNR and CDR2 is FQNEAQ (reference sequence). The CDR3 here is CASSFGGVHDYGYTF. As DNA, the CDR3 is TGTGCCAGCAGCTTTGGGGGGGTTCACGACTATGGCTACACCTTC.

J is TRBJ1-2 and V is TRBV6-5; D remains ambiguous. Germline V CDR1 and CDR2: MNHEY, SVGAGI. Between the trimmed V and J ends, which lost 5 bases and 8 bases, there was a span of 15 bases. This CDR3 has 13 residues. CDR3 sequence reads: CASSPELRWGYTF. CDR3 nucleotides: TGTGCCAGCAGTCCTGAACTCCGGTGGGGCTACACCTTC.

This chain joins TRBV5-6 and TRBJ1-2; weak D call: TRBD1 (6 bases). V lost 0 bases and J lost 3, with 15 bases in between. Germline loops: CDR1 SGHDT, CDR2 YYEEEE. The CDR3 totals 16 residues. The CDR3 DNA reads as TGTGCCAGCAGCTTGGCGGGGACAATCACAGACTATGGCTACACCTTC. Its protein is CASSLAGTITDYGYTF. Looking up the rest from reference TRBV5-6 and TRBJ1-2 gives the full variable domain: DAGVTQSPTHLIKTRGQQVTLRCSPKSGHDTVSWYQQALGQGPQFIFQYYEEEERQRGNFPDRFSGHQFPNYSSELNVNALLLGDSALYLCASSLAGTITDYGYTFGSGTRLTVV.

The rearrangement uses TRBV5-4 and TRBJ2-1; D is possibly TRBD2 (7 bases). Trimming stripped 2 bases from V and 8 bases from J, with 11 bases between. CDR3 length: 13 residues. The V gene's germline CDR1 is SGHNT and CDR2 YYREEE (reference sequence). The CDR3 here is CASSFRGADEQFF. CDR3 in DNA: TGTGCCAGCAGCTTTCGGGGGGCCGATGAGCAGTTCTTC.

The CDR3 spells CASSPRTVNSPLHF. The DNA of the CDR3 is TGTGCCAGCAGCCCGAGAACAGTCAATTCACCCCTCCACTTT. V and J are TRBV9 and TRBJ1-6, with no clear D. Germline V CDR1 and CDR2: SGDLS, YYNGEE. V was cut by 4 bases and J by 7 bases, with 12 bases left in between. This CDR3 has 14 residues.

The V and J genes are TRBV7-2 and TRBJ2-3; 7 bases map to TRBD2. Looked up from germline, CDR1 is SGHTA and CDR2 is FQGNSA. The junction had 3 bases not matched to a gene; V was cut back by 4 bases and J by 2 bases. This CDR3 spans 14 amino acids. The CDR3 DNA is TGTGCCAGCAGCTCGGGACTACTCACAGATACGCAGTATTTT. Its protein product is CASSSGLLTDTQYF.

This chain uses TRBV4-2 with TRBJ2-1, with D maybe TRBD2 (5 bases). This CDR3 comprises 17 residues. Trimming took 0 bases from V and 0 from J, leaving 12 bases between them. Germline V gene lookup returns CDR1 LGHNA and CDR2 YNFKEQ. CDR3 sequence: CASSQDLRASSYNEQFF. CDR3 nucleotide sequence: TGTGCCAGCAGCCAAGATCTGCGGGCAAGCTCCTACAATGAGCAGTTCTTC.

This chain joins TRBV11-2 and TRBJ2-5; TRBD1 might be the D (6 bases). This CDR3 has 14 residues. The germline gives CDR1 SGHAT, CDR2 FQNNGV. The V end lost 3 bases, the J end lost 5 bases, and 13 bases lay between the germline ends. Here the CDR3 DNA reads TGTGCCAGCAGCTTCCGAGGGGGTTTTGAGACCCAGTACTTC. Translation gives CASSFRGGFETQYF.

The V call is TRBV7-8, the J call TRBJ1-2, with D perhaps TRBD1 (5 bases). CDR1 and CDR2 from the germline V gene are SGHVS and FQNEAQ. Trimming cost V 5 bases and J 3 bases, with 16 bases left between them. CDR3 length: 15 amino acids. The CDR3 DNA follows: TGTGCCAGCAGCGTAGTCGGGGGGACTGACTATGGCTACACCTTC. As protein: CASSVVGGTDYGYTF. The variable domain in full, with the rest retrieved from reference TRBV7-8 and TRBJ1-2, is GAGVSQSPRYKVAKRGQDVALRCDPISGHVSLFWYQQALGQGPEFLTYFQNEAQLDKSGLPSDRFFAERPEGSVSTLKIQRTQQEDSAVYLCASSVVGGTDYGYTFGSGTRLTVV.

As for this clone: The conserved phenylalanine or tryptophan normally closing the CDR3 is absent here, so this likely arose from a read error. The chain is built from TRBV7-2 and TRBJ1-2, with D perhaps TRBD1 (6 bases). Trimming took off 7 bases at V and 5 bases at J, with 20 bases between the two ends. In germline, CDR1 is SGHTA, CDR2 FQGNSA. The CDR3 covers 15 residues. The CDR3 loop reads CASTLLGGVVYGYTS. The CDR3 nucleotides read TGTGCCAGCACCCTTTTAGGGGGGGTAGTTTATGGCTACACCTCC.

The V and J genes are TRBV19 and TRBJ1-5; D might be TRBD1 (6 bases). This CDR3 spans 14 amino acids. Trimming cost V 6 bases and J 5 bases, with 14 bases left between them. CDR1 is LNHDA and CDR2 is SQIVND in the germline V gene (reference sequence). The CDR3 sequence: CASRTGGLDQPQHF. Written as DNA, the CDR3 is TGTGCCAGTAGGACGGGGGGGCTCGATCAGCCCCAGCATTTT.

The chain recombines TRBV5-1 with TRBJ1-1; D gene ambiguous. The V gene's germline CDR1 is SGHRS and CDR2 YFSETQ. CDR3 size: 16 residues. Trimming took 3 bases from V and 3 from J, leaving 18 bases between them. The CDR3 DNA reads TGCGCCAGCAGCTCCCCTGGCGAGGCGGTGGACACTGAAGCTTTCTTT. This encodes CASSSPGEAVDTEAFF.

This sequence joins TRBV6-1 and TRBJ1-1; D uncertain. The CDR3 is made up of 12 amino acids. V lost 8 bases to trimming and J lost 2 bases, with 9 bases between them. Germline CDR1 reads MNHNS; CDR2 reads SASEGT. This CDR3 reads CASHGENTEAFF. In DNA form, the CDR3 reads TGTGCCAGCCACGGTGAAAACACTGAAGCTTTCTTT.

This chain uses TRBV15 with TRBJ1-1, with D tentatively TRBD1 (6 bases). Germline V gene data show CDR1 as LNHNV and CDR2 as YYDKDF (reference sequence). Trimming removed 7 bases at V and 1 base at J, with 13 bases between. The CDR3 extends over 14 amino acids. The CDR3 loop reads CATKAPGQNTEAFF. CDR3 coding DNA: TGTGCCACCAAAGCTCCGGGACAGAACACTGAAGCTTTCTTT.

This chain joins TRBV30 and TRBJ1-1; 9 bases fit TRBD1. Trimming took 2 bases from V and 1 from J; bases not matched to a gene: 2. Germline CDR1 is GTSNPN and CDR2 is SVGIG (reference sequence). The CDR3 covers 14 residues. CDR3 in amino acids: CAWSTGQGNTEAFF. Here the CDR3 DNA reads TGTGCCTGGAGTACGGGACAGGGGAACACTGAAGCTTTCTTT.

The genes are TRBV4-3 and TRBJ2-7; possibly TRBD1 for D (5 bases). Trimming removed 1 base from V and 3 bases from J, with 16 bases in between. The CDR3 consists of 16 residues. CDR1 and CDR2 from the germline V gene are LGHNA and YSLEER. CDR3 region: CASSQGAGQGNYEQYF. The CDR3 region has the DNA TGCGCCAGCAGCCAAGGCGCCGGGCAGGGCAACTACGAGCAGTACTTC.